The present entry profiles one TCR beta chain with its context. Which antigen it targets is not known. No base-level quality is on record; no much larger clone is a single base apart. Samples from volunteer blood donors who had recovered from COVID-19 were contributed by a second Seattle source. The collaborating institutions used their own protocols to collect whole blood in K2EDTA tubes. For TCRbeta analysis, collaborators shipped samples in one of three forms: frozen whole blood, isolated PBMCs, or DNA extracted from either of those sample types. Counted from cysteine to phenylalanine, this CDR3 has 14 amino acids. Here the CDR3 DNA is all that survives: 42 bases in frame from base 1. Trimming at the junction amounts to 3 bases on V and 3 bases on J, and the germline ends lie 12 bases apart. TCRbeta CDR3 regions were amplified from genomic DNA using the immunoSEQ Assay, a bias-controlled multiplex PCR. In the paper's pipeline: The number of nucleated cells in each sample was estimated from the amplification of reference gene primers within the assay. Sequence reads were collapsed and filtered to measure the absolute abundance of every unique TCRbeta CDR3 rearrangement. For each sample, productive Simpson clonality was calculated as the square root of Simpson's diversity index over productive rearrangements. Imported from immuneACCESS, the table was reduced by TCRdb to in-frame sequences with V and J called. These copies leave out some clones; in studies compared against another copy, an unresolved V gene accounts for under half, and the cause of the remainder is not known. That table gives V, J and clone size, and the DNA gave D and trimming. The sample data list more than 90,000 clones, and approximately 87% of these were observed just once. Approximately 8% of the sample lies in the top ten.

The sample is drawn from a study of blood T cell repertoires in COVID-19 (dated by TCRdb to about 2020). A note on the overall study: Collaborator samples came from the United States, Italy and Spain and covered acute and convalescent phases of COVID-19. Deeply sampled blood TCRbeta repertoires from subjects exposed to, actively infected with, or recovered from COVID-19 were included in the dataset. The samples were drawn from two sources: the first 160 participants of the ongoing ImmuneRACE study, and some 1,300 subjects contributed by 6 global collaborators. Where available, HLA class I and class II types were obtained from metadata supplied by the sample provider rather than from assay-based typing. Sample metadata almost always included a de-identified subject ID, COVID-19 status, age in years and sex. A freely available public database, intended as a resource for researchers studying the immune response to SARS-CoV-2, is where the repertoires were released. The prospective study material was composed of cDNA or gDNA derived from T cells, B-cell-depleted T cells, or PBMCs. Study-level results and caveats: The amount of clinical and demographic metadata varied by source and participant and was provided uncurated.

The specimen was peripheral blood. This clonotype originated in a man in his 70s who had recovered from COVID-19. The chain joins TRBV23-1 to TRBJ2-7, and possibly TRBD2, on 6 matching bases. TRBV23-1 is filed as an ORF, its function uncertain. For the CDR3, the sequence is CASSHRGNVYEQYF. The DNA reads TGCGCCAGCAGTCATCGGGGGAACGTCTACGAGCAGTACTTC.